These T cell receptor beta chains were read from a single sample in a study of a mutant IDH1 vaccine in newly diagnosed glioma. Using immunoSEQ multiplex PCR, the repertoire was profiled, and TCRdb retains in-frame clones only, with some absent. The table lists 20,000 to 25,000 clones, about three quarters of them singletons. No cognate antigen is known for these TCRs. This material consisted of peripheral blood mononuclear cells (PBMCs), taken from a glioma patient whose treatment included an IDH1 peptide vaccine. All receptors derive from a man aged 18 to 29 with glioma. Some clones in this sample may be carry-over from other donors' samples. Each CDR3 is given with its conserved first and last residue. A D gene is named only where the DNA matches it firmly. A clone size is listed for some rows: how often the clone was seen (once, few, many), or a class if it is expanded.

j_call v_call clone_size d_call cdr3_aa cdr3_nt
TRBJ1-1 TRBV6-5 . . CASSYTGTSEAFF TGTGCCAGCAGTTACACAGGGACCAGTGAAGCTTTCTTT
TRBJ2-1 TRBV19 . TRBD2 CASSNLAGAVGEQFF TGTGCCAGTAGTAATCTAGCGGGAGCCGTTGGTGAGCAGTTCTTC
TRBJ2-3 TRBV7-2 . . CASSLAPSDTQYF TGTGCCAGCAGCTTAGCTCCGTCAGATACGCAGTATTTT
TRBJ1-2 TRBV30 . . CAWRLGPNYGYTF TGTGCCTGGAGGCTGGGACCTAACTATGGCTACACCTTC
TRBJ2-1 TRBV19 . . CASSIVSNFGNEQFF TGTGCCAGTAGTATAGTTTCCAATTTCGGGAATGAGCAGTTCTTC
TRBJ2-5 TRBV6-5 . . CASRGLKETQYF TGTGCCAGCCGGGGACTCAAAGAGACCCAGTACTTC
TRBJ1-2 TRBV4-2 few . CASSQVPRPSPNYGYTF TGTGCCAGCAGCCAAGTTCCCAGGCCTTCTCCTAACTATGGCTACACCTTC
TRBJ1-5 TRBV19 . . CASSIVGESSNQPQHF TGTGCCAGTAGTATAGTCGGGGAATCGAGCAATCAGCCCCAGCATTTT
TRBJ1-2 TRBV11-2 . . CASSLAGGGYTF TGTGCCAGCAGCTTAGCTGGAGGCGGCTACACCTTC
TRBJ1-2 TRBV11-2 few . CASSLGPGTEHNYGYTF TGTGCCAGCAGCTTAGGGCCGGGGACCGAACATAACTATGGCTACACCTTC
TRBJ2-3 TRBV14 once TRBD2 CASSSLAGLTDTQYF TGTGCCAGCAGTTCCCTAGCGGGACTCACAGATACGCAGTATTTT
TRBJ1-1 TRBV5-4 . . CASSLAVRENTEAFF TGTGCCAGCAGCTTGGCCGTCAGGGAGAACACTGAAGCTTTCTTT
TRBJ1-2 TRBV2 few TRBD1 CASSLTGGRDGYTF TGTGCCAGCAGTTTGACAGGGGGCCGGGATGGCTACACCTTC
TRBJ2-7 TRBV5-1 . TRBD1 CASSLGDRVHEQYF TGCGCCAGCAGCTTGGGTGACAGGGTCCACGAGCAGTACTTC
TRBJ1-1 TRBV19 . . CASKQGGTEAFF TGTGCCAGTAAACAAGGGGGCACTGAAGCTTTCTTT
TRBJ1-2 TRBV25-1 few TRBD1 CASRGTGIYGYTF TGTGCCAGCAGGGGGACAGGGATCTATGGCTACACCTTC
TRBJ1-2 TRBV5-6 . . CASSGWGGNYGYTF TGTGCCAGCAGCGGATGGGGCGGCAACTATGGCTACACCTTC
TRBJ2-7 TRBV6-5 few TRBD2 CASSYGLAGSYEQYF TGTGCCAGCAGTTACGGACTAGCGGGCTCCTACGAGCAGTACTTC
TRBJ2-7 TRBV5-6 . . CASSLGGPGALRGEYF TGTGCCAGCAGCTTGGGGGGACCGGGGGCCTTACGAGGGGAGTACTTC
TRBJ2-1 TRBV13 few . CASSAAQGLRDSPYNEQFF TGTGCCAGCAGCGCCGCCCAGGGGCTTCGTGATAGTCCGTACAATGAGCAGTTCTTC
TRBJ2-7 TRBV7-2 . . CASSHYRGGQALYEQYF TGTGCCAGCAGCCACTACCGGGGGGGACAGGCTCTCTACGAGCAGTACTTC
TRBJ2-2 TRBV6-1 . TRBD1 CASRGDRRVNGELFF TGTGCCAGCAGGGGGGACAGGAGGGTAAACGGGGAGCTGTTTTTT
TRBJ2-2 TRBV5-4 . . CASSTRPNYPPGELFF TGTGCCAGCAGCACTCGACCAAATTACCCCCCCGGGGAGCTGTTTTTT